The clone carrying this T cell receptor beta chain came up many times. No antigen is known for it. TCRdb redid the calling of the multiplex PCR reads with MiXCR, one entry per CDR3 protein. The sample has approximately 280,000 distinct CDR3 sequences, 30% to 35% seen once; the top ten hold more than 0.85%. This record comes from a study of breast tumors, draining lymph nodes, adjacent tissues. Study results and caveats: The data were judged consistent with most tumor T cells coming from lymph node and expanding in tumor. The lymph node origin of tumor T cells was framed as consistent with a hypothesis, not demonstrated.

The CDR3 covers 14 residues. CDR1 is SNHLY and CDR2 is FYNNEI in the germline V gene. The V gene end was trimmed by 11 bases and the J gene end by 6 bases; junction bases not matched to a gene: 13. Samples came from axillary lymph nodes draining the breast cancer. Input material: axillary lymph node tissue. The sequence was collected from a female donor with breast cancer. Some clones in this sample may be carry-over from other donors' samples. The V and J genes are TRBV2 and TRBJ2-1; 7 nucleotides match TRBD1. In nucleotides, the CDR3 is TGTGCCTGCAAGGGGGACAGTCTTGTCAATGAGCAGTTCTTC. As protein: CACKGDSLVNEQFF.